Below, 28 T cell receptor beta chains from the same sample are listed, as sequenced in a study of response to subunit inactivated influenza vaccine. MiXCR was run by TCRdb on the RT-PCR reads, yielding one entry per CDR3 protein. In the table there are just under 550,000 distinct CDR3 sequences, around 21% of which are singletons. These sequences were also reported in another study, on T cells expressing NK-cell markers. Per that study: UMIs accompanied the 5'RACE template switching by which TCR beta cDNA was made.

The sequences come from CD4+ T cells sorted from PBMCs, collected about 11 days after vaccination. Receptor source: a man between 45 and 60 years old who received an inactivated influenza vaccine.

The V call is TRBV12-3 or TRBV12-4, the J call TRBJ2-1, with TRBD1 identical over 10 bases. Losses at the gene ends were 3 bases for V and 4 bases for J; bases not matched to a gene: 6. The CDR3 consists of 16 residues. The CDR3 region is CASSFMRDRGYNEQFF. Here the CDR3 DNA reads TGTGCCAGCAGTTTTATGCGGGACAGGGGTTACAATGAGCAGTTCTTC.

This clonotype was counted a few times. The chain links TRBV11-1 to TRBJ2-5; possible D gene TRBD2, 6 bases. Germline V gene lookup returns CDR1 SGHAT and CDR2 FQDESV (reference sequence). Trimming took 2 bases from V and 5 from J, leaving 15 bases between them. The CDR3 runs 15 residues. CDR3 DNA sequence: TGTGCCAGCAGCTTAATCCCGGGGGAGACGGAGACCCAGTACTTC. Translated: CASSLIPGETETQYF.

This clonotype was found a few times. The chain is built from TRBV9 and TRBJ1-2, with TRBD1 identical over 9 bases. V was pared by 4 bases and J by 5 bases, with 6 bases of the junction left unmatched. There are 14 residues in the CDR3. CDR1 and CDR2 (germline): SGDLS, YYNGEE. CDR3 region: CASSPRTGEYGYTF. CDR3 in DNA: TGTGCCAGCAGCCCTCGGACAGGGGAGTATGGCTACACCTTC.

The V and J genes are TRBV11-2 and TRBJ2-5; maybe TRBD1 (7 bases). V was shortened by 1 base and J by 7 bases, with 13 bases between the two germline ends. The CDR3 totals 14 residues. CDR1 is SGHAT and CDR2 is FQNNGV in the germline V gene. The CDR3 here is CASSLGRAGGTQYF. Written as DNA, the CDR3 is TGTGCCAGCAGCTTAGGGAGGGCAGGGGGGACCCAGTACTTC.

V gene TRBV5-1 combines with J gene TRBJ2-3; possibly TRBD2 for D (6 bases). Trimming shortened V by 1 base and J by 3 bases, and 15 bases separated the two germline ends. The CDR3 is 16 residues long. Germline V gene sequence: CDR1 SGHRS, CDR2 YFSETQ. CDR3 residues: CASSLYGTRGTDTQYF. CDR3 coding DNA: TGCGCCAGCAGCTTGTATGGGACCCGGGGGACAGATACGCAGTATTTT.

This sequence joins TRBV5-1 and TRBJ2-5; maybe TRBD1 (5 bases). CDR3 length equals 15 residues. CDR1 is SGHRS and CDR2 is YFSETQ in the germline V gene. The V end was cut by 3 bases, the J end by 5 bases, with 17 bases between. CDR3 in amino acids: CASSWGPGQGETQYF. The CDR3 coding sequence is TGCGCCAGCAGCTGGGGCCCAGGACAAGGGGAGACCCAGTACTTC.

The V call is TRBV14, the J call TRBJ1-1; a weak D match, TRBD1 (5 bases). In germline, CDR1 is SGHDN, CDR2 FVKESK. This CDR3 contains 15 residues. V gave up 0 bases and J gave up 6 bases, with 14 bases separating them. In DNA, the CDR3 is TGTGCCAGCAGCCAAGAACGGGGGACTCGGGCTGAAGCTTTCTTT. Its protein is CASSQERGTRAEAFF.

CDR3 residues: CASSLVVTETQYF. CDR3 nucleotide sequence: TGTGCCAGCAGCTTAGTGGTCACGGAGACCCAGTACTTC. This rearrangement joins TRBV7-2 to TRBJ2-5; D not resolved. This CDR3 region has 13 residues. Germline CDR1 is SGHTA and CDR2 is FQGNSA. Trimming shortened V by 1 base and J by 5 bases, and 8 bases separated the two germline ends.

V gene TRBV13 combines with J gene TRBJ2-5; 7 bases agree with TRBD2. The CDR3 has 13 amino acids. Germline assignment: CDR1 PRHDT and CDR2 FYEKMQ (reference sequence). The junction had 9 bases not matched to a gene; V was cut back by 10 bases and J by 4 bases. CDR3 coding DNA: TGTGCCACCACGCGGGAGTCGGTAGAGACCCAGTACTTC. It yields the protein CATTRESVETQYF.

There are many counts of this clonotype. The V and J genes are TRBV6-2 or TRBV6-3 and TRBJ2-5; a possible D gene is TRBD2 (6 bases). The CDR3 is made up of 16 amino acids. Deletions cut 7 bases from V and 6 bases from J, with 24 bases between. Germline loops: CDR1 MNHEY, CDR2 SVGEGT. CDR3 protein: CASNSQPWRGEQTQYF. CDR3 nucleotides: TGTGCCAGCAATAGTCAACCCTGGCGGGGCGAACAGACCCAGTACTTC.

In this sample, this clonotype turned up a few times. The genes are TRBV15 and TRBJ2-1; 12 bases fit TRBD2. Per the germline V gene, CDR1 is LNHNV and CDR2 is YYDKDF (reference sequence). V lost 2 bases, J lost 4 bases, and 12 bases stayed unmatched. The CDR3 extends over 19 amino acids. The CDR3 DNA follows: TGTGCCACCAGCAGAAAATCCCGACTAGCGGGAGAGAAATACAATGAGCAGTTCTTC. Amino acid sequence: CATSRKSRLAGEKYNEQFF.

The rearrangement links TRBV9 to TRBJ2-6; TRBD1 matches at 10 bases. Germline V CDR1 and CDR2: SGDLS, YYNGEE. This CDR3 spans 17 amino acids. Trimming took 4 bases from V and 2 from J; bases not matched to a gene: 6. CDR3 sequence (DNA): TGTGCCAGCAGCCCCTTGGACAGGGGGACTGGGGCCAACGTCCTGACTTTC. As protein: CASSPLDRGTGANVLTF.

The genes are TRBV7-9 and TRBJ1-1; D is unresolved. CDR1 and CDR2 (germline): SEHNR, FQNEAQ (reference sequence). Trimming cost V 5 bases and J 0 bases, with 19 bases left between them. This CDR3 comprises 17 residues. The CDR3 nucleotides read TGTGCCAGCAGCCCCCATATGGTGGGTCCGGTGAACACTGAAGCTTTCTTT. This translates into CASSPHMVGPVNTEAFF.

This sequence joins TRBV18 and TRBJ2-3; perhaps TRBD2 as D (5 bases). Germline V gene data show CDR1 as KGHSH and CDR2 as LQKENI. The CDR3 length is 14 residues. V shed 2 bases and J shed 2 bases, with 8 bases lying between them. CDR3 sequence reads: CASSPLANTDTQYF. In DNA form, the CDR3 reads TGTGCCAGCTCACCATTAGCGAACACAGATACGCAGTATTTT.

This clonotype was picked up many times. The rearrangement links TRBV14 to TRBJ2-7; tentatively, D is TRBD2 (5 bases). Germline V gene lookup returns CDR1 SGHDN and CDR2 FVKESK. The V gene lost 4 bases and the J gene lost 5 bases, with 18 bases spanning the gap. The CDR3 covers 15 residues. The CDR3 sequence: CASSPLPTGVHEQYF. CDR3 nucleotides: TGTGCCAGCAGCCCCCTACCGACCGGGGTACACGAGCAGTACTTC.

The chain employs TRBV18 and TRBJ2-2; 14 nucleotides agree with TRBD2. Germline CDR1 is KGHSH and CDR2 is LQKENI. This CDR3 contains 16 residues. The junction had 1 base not matched to a gene; V was cut back by 3 bases and J by 4 bases. CDR3 DNA sequence: TGTGCCAGCTCACCGGGACTAGCGGGAGCCACCGGGGAGCTGTTTTTT. Its translation is CASSPGLAGATGELFF. Full variable domain (missing parts from reference TRBV18 and TRBJ2-2): NAGVMQNPRHLVRRRGQEARLRCSPMKGHSHVYWYRQLPEEGLKFMVYLQKENIIDESGMPKERFSAEFPKEGPSILRIQQVVRGDSAAYFCASSPGLAGATGELFFGEGSRLTVL.

V and J are TRBV20-1 and TRBJ2-7; 9 bases agree with TRBD2. Germline-derived CDR1 and CDR2 are DFQATT and SNEGSKA (reference sequence). V gave up 6 bases and J gave up 0 bases; unmatched junction bases: 6. This CDR3 is built from 14 residues. The CDR3 DNA reads TGCAGTGCAGCAAGCGGGGGGTCCTCCTACGAGCAGTACTTC. Translated, it gives CSAASGGSSYEQYF.

In this sample, this clonotype turned up a few times. V is TRBV10-3 and J is TRBJ1-6, with 9 bases that match TRBD1. The J segment lost 9 bases and the V segment lost 6 bases, leaving 6 bases of the junction unmatched. CDR1 is ENHRY and CDR2 is SYGVKD in the germline V gene. This CDR3 comprises 14 residues. This CDR3 is CAIRAGTGSSPLHF. The CDR3 nucleotides are TGTGCCATCAGAGCCGGGACAGGGAGTTCACCCCTCCACTTT.

This clonotype was observed many times. The chain links TRBV20-1 to TRBJ1-1, with no clear D. CDR1 is DFQATT and CDR2 is SNEGSKA in the germline V gene (reference sequence). There are 13 residues in the CDR3. Trimming stripped 1 base from V and 0 bases from J, with 6 bases between. The CDR3 here is CSARGSLNTEAFF. DNA for the CDR3: TGCAGTGCTAGAGGCAGTTTGAACACTGAAGCTTTCTTT.

This clonotype was seen only a few times. The rearrangement joins TRBV3-1 to TRBJ2-3; TRBD1 is a possible D gene (6 bases). CDR1 is LGHDT and CDR2 is YNNKEL in the germline V gene (reference sequence). Between the trimmed V and J ends, which lost 4 bases and 6 bases, there was a span of 20 bases. The CDR3 is 16 residues long. This CDR3 is CASSPPGANSYDTQYF. Here the CDR3 DNA reads TGTGCCAGCAGCCCCCCAGGGGCTAATAGCTACGATACGCAGTATTTT.

This clonotype has ten or more counts. The chain combines TRBV11-2 with TRBJ2-1; 9 bases align to TRBD1. The junction had 12 bases not matched to a gene; V was cut back by 5 bases and J by 1 base. The CDR3 loop spans 18 amino acids. Per the germline V gene, CDR1 is SGHAT and CDR2 is FQNNGV. The CDR3 nucleotides are TGTGCCAGCAGCATATACAACAGGGGGCGCAGGTCCTACAATGAGCAGTTCTTC. Its translation: CASSIYNRGRRSYNEQFF.

This chain connects TRBV6-4 to TRBJ2-6; no definite D call. Germline loops: CDR1 MRHNA, CDR2 SNTAGT. Trimming shortened V by 7 bases and J by 1 base, and 20 bases separated the two germline ends. The CDR3 extends over 18 amino acids. CDR3 sequence reads: CASNPLCWVGSGANVLTF. DNA of the CDR3: TGTGCCAGCAATCCACTTTGTTGGGTAGGGTCTGGGGCCAACGTCCTGACTTTC.

The chain recombines TRBV15 with TRBJ2-7; 7 nucleotides align to TRBD1. Germline CDR1 and CDR2: LNHNV and YYDKDF (reference sequence). The V gene end was trimmed by 3 bases and the J gene end by 3 bases; junction bases not matched to a gene: 2. This CDR3 contains 13 residues. The CDR3 DNA sequence: TGTGCCACCAGCAGGGACAGGAACTACGAGCAGTACTTC. It specifies CATSRDRNYEQYF.

The chain has TRBV7-9 and TRBJ1-5, with D unclear. Per germline, CDR1 SEHNR and CDR2 FQNEAQ (reference sequence). Trimming stripped 1 base from V and 3 bases from J, with 7 bases between. This CDR3 has 14 residues. CDR3 DNA: TGTGCCAGCAGCTTAGATGGGAACAATCAGCCCCAGCATTTT. Amino acid sequence: CASSLDGNNQPQHF.

The V and J genes are TRBV5-1 and TRBJ1-4; 9 bases line up with TRBD1. The germline V gene encodes CDR1 SGHRS and CDR2 YFSETQ. This CDR3 is built from 17 residues. The junction had 9 bases not matched to a gene; V was cut back by 3 bases and J by 3 bases. DNA of the CDR3: TGCGCCAGCAGCTACCACTTACAGGGGGCGGCTAATGAAAAACTGTTTTTT. Protein product: CASSYHLQGAANEKLFF.

This clonotype was detected only a few times. J is TRBJ1-1 and V is TRBV12-3 or TRBV12-4; tentatively, D is TRBD1 (6 bases). The CDR3 is 14 amino acids. Trimming pared 6 bases from V and 4 bases from J, leaving 15 bases between. For the CDR3, the DNA is TGTGCCAGCAGGGCCGACAGGTTAGGCACTGAAGCTTTCTTT. Protein product: CASRADRLGTEAFF.

The rearrangement links TRBV5-1 to TRBJ1-6; TRBD1 is a possible D gene (5 bases). The germline V and J ends were trimmed by 1 base and 14 bases, with 25 bases remaining between them. The CDR3 runs to 17 residues. Germline V gene sequence: CDR1 SGHRS, CDR2 YFSETQ. The DNA of the CDR3 is TGCGCCAGCAGCTTGTCCCCCGGACATGATATGGGCATCACCCTCCACTTT. Translating it yields CASSLSPGHDMGITLHF.

This clonotype was seen more than once but under ten times. The chain links TRBV20-1 to TRBJ2-2; 11 nucleotides match TRBD2. The J segment lost 1 base and the V segment lost 5 bases, leaving 3 bases of the junction unmatched. Germline V lookup: CDR1 DFQATT, CDR2 SNEGSKA (reference sequence). The CDR3 contains 15 residues. In nucleotides, the CDR3 is TGCAGTGCTGGAACTAGCGGGAGGAACACCGGGGAGCTGTTTTTT. Protein sequence: CSAGTSGRNTGELFF.